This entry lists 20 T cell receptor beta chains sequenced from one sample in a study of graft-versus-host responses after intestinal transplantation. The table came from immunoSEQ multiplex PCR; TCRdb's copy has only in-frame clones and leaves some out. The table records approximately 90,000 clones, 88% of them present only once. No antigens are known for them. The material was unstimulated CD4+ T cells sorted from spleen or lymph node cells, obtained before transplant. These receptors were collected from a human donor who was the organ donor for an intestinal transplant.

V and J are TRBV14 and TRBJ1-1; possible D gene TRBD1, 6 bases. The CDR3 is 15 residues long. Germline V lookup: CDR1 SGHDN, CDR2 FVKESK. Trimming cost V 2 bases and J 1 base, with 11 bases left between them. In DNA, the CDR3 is TGTGCCAGCAGCCAAACAGGGCTCCAGAACACTGAAGCTTTCTTT. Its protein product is CASSQTGLQNTEAFF.

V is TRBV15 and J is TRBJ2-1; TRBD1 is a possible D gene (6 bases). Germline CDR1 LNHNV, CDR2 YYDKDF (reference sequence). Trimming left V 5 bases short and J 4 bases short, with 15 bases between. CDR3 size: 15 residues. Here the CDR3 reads CATSQAATGYNEQFF. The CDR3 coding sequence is TGTGCCACCAGCCAGGCGGCCACAGGGTACAATGAGCAGTTCTTC.

The CDR3, as DNA: TGTGCCAGCAGCCCGGAGGGCAGGCGTACTTACACTGAAGCTTTCTTT. Translation: CASSPEGRRTYTEAFF. V gene TRBV5-4 combines with J gene TRBJ1-1, with D uncertain. Germline-derived CDR1 and CDR2 are SGHNT and YYREEE (reference sequence). V lost 4 bases and J 3 bases, leaving 19 bases between the germline ends. This CDR3 has 16 amino acids.

CDR3 amino acids: CASSFGYEQYF. DNA for the CDR3: TGTGCCAGCAGTTTCGGCTACGAGCAGTACTTC. The rearrangement joins TRBV28 to TRBJ2-7; D not resolved. Germline lookup yields CDR1 MDHEN and CDR2 SYDVKM. This CDR3 has 11 residues. Trimming cost V 3 bases and J 3 bases, with 3 bases left between them.

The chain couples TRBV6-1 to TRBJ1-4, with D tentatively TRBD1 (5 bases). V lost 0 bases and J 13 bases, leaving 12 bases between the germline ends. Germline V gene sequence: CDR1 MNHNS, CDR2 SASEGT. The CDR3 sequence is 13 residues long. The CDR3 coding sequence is TGTGCCAGCAGTGAAGCAAGTGCGGGGCCACTGTTTTTT. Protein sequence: CASSEASAGPLFF.

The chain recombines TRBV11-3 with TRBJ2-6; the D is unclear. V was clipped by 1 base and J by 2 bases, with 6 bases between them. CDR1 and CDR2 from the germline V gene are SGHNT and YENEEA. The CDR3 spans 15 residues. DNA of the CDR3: TGTGCCAGCAGCTTAGCCCCGGCTGGGGCCAACGTCCTGACTTTC. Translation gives CASSLAPAGANVLTF. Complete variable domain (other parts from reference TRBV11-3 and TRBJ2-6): EAGVVQSPRYKIIEKKQPVAFWCNPISGHNTLYWYLQNLGQGPELLIRYENEEAVDDSQLPKDRFSAERLKGVDSTLKIQPAELGDSAVYLCASSLAPAGANVLTFGAGSRLTVL.

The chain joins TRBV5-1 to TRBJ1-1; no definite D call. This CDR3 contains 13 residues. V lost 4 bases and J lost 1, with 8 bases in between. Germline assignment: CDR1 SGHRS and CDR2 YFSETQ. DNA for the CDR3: TGCGCCAGCAGCCCGGCGGGGAACACTGAAGCTTTCTTT. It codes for CASSPAGNTEAFF.

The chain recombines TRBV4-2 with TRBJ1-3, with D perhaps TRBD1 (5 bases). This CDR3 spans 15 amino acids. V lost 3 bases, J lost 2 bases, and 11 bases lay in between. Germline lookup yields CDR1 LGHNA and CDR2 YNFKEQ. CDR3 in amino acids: CASSQTWGAGNTIYF. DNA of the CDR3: TGTGCCAGCAGCCAGACGTGGGGGGCTGGAAACACCATATATTTT.

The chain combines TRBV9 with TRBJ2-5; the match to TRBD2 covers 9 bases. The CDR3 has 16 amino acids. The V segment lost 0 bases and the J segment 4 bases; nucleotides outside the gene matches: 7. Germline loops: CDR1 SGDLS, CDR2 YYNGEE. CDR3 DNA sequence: TGTGCCAGCAGCGTAGGGGCTAGCGGGATTCCAGAGACCCAGTACTTC. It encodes CASSVGASGIPETQYF.

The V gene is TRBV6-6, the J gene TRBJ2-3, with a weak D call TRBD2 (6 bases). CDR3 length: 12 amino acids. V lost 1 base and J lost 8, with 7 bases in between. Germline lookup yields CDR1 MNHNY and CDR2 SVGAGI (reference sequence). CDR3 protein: CASSYLGGTQYF. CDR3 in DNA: TGTGCCAGCAGTTACTTGGGGGGTACGCAGTATTTT.

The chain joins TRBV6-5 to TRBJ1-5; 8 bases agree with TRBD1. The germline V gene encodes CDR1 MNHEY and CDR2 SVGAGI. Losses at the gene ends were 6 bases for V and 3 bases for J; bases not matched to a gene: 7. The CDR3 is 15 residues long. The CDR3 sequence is CASRRRTGLNQPQHF. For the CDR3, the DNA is TGTGCCAGCAGGAGACGGACAGGGCTCAATCAGCCCCAGCATTTT.

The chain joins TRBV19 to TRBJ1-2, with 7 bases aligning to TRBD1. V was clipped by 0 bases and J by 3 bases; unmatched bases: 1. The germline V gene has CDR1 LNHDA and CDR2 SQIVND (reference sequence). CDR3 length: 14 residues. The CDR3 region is CASSIDRGDYGYTF. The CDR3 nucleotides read TGTGCCAGTAGTATAGACAGGGGGGACTATGGCTACACCTTC.

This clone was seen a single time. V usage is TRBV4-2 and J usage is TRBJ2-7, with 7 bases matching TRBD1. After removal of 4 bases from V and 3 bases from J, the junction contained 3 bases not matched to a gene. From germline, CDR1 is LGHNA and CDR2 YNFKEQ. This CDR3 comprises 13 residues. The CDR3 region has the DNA TGTGCCAGCAGCCGACAGGGCGGCTACGAGCAGTACTTC. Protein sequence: CASSRQGGYEQYF.

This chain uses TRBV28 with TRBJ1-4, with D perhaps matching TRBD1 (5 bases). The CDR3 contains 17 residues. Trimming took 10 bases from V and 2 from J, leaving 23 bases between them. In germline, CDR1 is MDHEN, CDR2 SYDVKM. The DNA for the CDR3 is TGTGCCACCAGCCCTCGGGGGGAGGCCAGGACTAATGAAAAACTGTTTTTT. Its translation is CATSPRGEARTNEKLFF.

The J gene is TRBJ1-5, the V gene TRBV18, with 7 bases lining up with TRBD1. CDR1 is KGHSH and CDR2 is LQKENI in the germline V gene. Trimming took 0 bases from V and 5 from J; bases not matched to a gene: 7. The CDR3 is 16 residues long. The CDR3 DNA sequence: TGTGCCAGCTCACCACCGTTGGGGCAGGGGGATCAGCCCCAGCATTTT. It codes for CASSPPLGQGDQPQHF.

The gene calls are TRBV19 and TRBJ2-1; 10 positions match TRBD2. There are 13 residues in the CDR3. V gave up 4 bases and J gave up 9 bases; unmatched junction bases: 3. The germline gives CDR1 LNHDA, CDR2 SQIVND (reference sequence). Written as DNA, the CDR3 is TGTGCCAGTAGTAGTCTAGCGGGAGTTGAGCAGTTCTTC. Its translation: CASSSLAGVEQFF. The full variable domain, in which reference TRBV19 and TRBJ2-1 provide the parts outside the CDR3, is DGGITQSPKYLFRKEGQNVTLSCEQNLNHDAMYWYRQDPGQGLRLIYYSQIVNDFQKGDIAEGYSVSREKKESFPLTVTSAQKNPTAFYLCASSSLAGVEQFFGPGTRLTVL.

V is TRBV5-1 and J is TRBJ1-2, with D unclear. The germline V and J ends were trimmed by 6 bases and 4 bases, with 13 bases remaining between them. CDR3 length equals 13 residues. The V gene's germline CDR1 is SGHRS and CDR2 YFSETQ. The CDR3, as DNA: TGCGCCAGCATGAACGAAGGGAGCTATGGCTACACCTTC. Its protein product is CASMNEGSYGYTF. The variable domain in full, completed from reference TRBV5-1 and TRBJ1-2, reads KAGVTQTPRYLIKTRGQQVTLSCSPISGHRSVSWYQQTPGQGLQFLFEYFSETQRNKGNFPGRFSGRQFSNSRSEMNVSTLELGDSALYLCASMNEGSYGYTFGSGTRLTVV.

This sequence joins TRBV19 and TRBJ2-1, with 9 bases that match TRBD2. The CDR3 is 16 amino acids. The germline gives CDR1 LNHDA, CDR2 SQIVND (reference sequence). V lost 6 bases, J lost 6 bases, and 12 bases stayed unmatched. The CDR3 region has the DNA TGTGCCAGTAGGCCTGGGGGGCGGCGGGAGGGCAATGAGCAGTTCTTC. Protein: CASRPGGRREGNEQFF.

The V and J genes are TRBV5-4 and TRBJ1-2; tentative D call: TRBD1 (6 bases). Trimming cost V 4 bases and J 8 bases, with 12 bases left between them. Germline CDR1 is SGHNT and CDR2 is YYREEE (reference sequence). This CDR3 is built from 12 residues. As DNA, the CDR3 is TGTGCCAGCAGCCCCCAGGGGTACGGCTACACCTTC. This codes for CASSPQGYGYTF.

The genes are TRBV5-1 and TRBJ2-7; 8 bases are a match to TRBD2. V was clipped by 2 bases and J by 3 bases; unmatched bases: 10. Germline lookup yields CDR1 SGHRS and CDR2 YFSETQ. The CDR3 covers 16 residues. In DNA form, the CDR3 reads TGCGCCAGCAGCTTTGTCGGGACTAGAAAGAGCTACGAGCAGTACTTC. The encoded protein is CASSFVGTRKSYEQYF.